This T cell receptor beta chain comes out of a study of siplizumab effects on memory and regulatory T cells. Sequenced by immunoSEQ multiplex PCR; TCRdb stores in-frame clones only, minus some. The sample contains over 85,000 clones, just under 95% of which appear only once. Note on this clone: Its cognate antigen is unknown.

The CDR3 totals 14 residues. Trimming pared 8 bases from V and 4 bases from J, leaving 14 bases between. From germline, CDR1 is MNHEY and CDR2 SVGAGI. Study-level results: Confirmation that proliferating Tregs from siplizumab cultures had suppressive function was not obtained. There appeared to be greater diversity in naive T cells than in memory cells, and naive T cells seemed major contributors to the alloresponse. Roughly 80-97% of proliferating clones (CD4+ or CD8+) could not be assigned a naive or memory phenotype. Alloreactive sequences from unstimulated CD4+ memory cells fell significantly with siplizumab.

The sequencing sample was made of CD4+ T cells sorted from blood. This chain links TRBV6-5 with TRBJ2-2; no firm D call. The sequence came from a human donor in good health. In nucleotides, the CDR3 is TGTGCCAGCGGACGGACCGTGGTCACCGGGGAGCTGTTTTTT. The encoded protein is CASGRTVVTGELFF.